A single sample is the source of the 25 T cell receptor beta chains below, sequenced in a study of cytomegalovirus exposure and HLA in healthy donors. The PCR used 60 Vbeta and 13 Jbeta primers. This table comes from immunoSEQ multiplex PCR, and its TCRdb copy is limited to in-frame clones, with some not included. This sample has around 190,000 clones, with almost 80% found just once. The source material was PBMCs. The receptors derive from a woman between 18 and 29 years old in good health and CMV-seronegative.

This chain connects TRBV27 to TRBJ2-5; 7 bases align to TRBD1. The CDR3 length is 15 residues. CDR1 is MNHEY, CDR2 SMNVEV, per germline (reference sequence). V was clipped by 6 bases and J by 1 base; unmatched bases: 8. CDR3 coding DNA: TGTGCCAGCAGGCTTACAGGGGACCCCCAAGAGACCCAGTACTTC. Translation: CASRLTGDPQETQYF.

The rearrangement links TRBV29-1 to TRBJ2-7; 10 nucleotides agree with TRBD1. J gave up 5 bases and V 7 bases, and 8 bases lay outside the gene matches. The length of the CDR3 is 13 residues. Germline assignment: CDR1 SQVTM and CDR2 ANQGSEA. CDR3: CSGRGTGANEQYF. The CDR3 bases are TGCAGCGGGAGGGGGACAGGGGCTAACGAGCAGTACTTC.

The chain combines TRBV21-1 with TRBJ2-7; no DNA check was done on the table's D call, TRBD2. TRBV21-1 counts as a pseudogene. CDR3 length equals 14 residues. CDR3 DNA: TGTGCCAGCTACGTCACGAGGTTCTCCTACGAGCAGTACTTC. It yields the protein CASYVTRFSYEQYF.

This clone was detected only a few times. The chain employs TRBV28 and TRBJ2-3, with 9 bases that match TRBD1. V lost 5 bases, J lost 5 bases, and 5 bases stayed unmatched. Germline V lookup: CDR1 MDHEN, CDR2 SYDVKM. The CDR3 extends over 14 amino acids. The CDR3 sequence: CASSTGGRGDTQYF. The CDR3 DNA reads as TGTGCCAGCAGTACAGGGGGCCGCGGAGATACGCAGTATTTT.

The chain recombines TRBV18 with TRBJ2-5; D might be TRBD1 (6 bases). V was cut by 6 bases and J by 3 bases, with 14 bases left in between. CDR1 and CDR2 from the germline V gene are KGHSH and LQKENI. This CDR3 is 14 amino acids long. CDR3 in DNA: TGTGCCAGCTCCGAATTACAGGGTAAAGAGACCCAGTACTTC. Its protein is CASSELQGKETQYF.

The V call is TRBV2, the J call TRBJ1-2; TRBD1 matches 7 bases. The J segment lost 2 bases and the V segment lost 7 bases, leaving 10 bases of the junction unmatched. CDR3 length: 15 residues. Germline-derived CDR1 and CDR2 are SNHLY and FYNNEI. The CDR3 protein is CASIEGGRGNYGYTF. The DNA for the CDR3 is TGTGCCAGCATAGAGGGAGGCAGGGGGAACTATGGCTACACCTTC.

CDR3 nucleotides: TGTGCCAGCAACCAAGGGACAGGGCGCACAGATACGCAGTATTTT. Its translation: CASNQGTGRTDTQYF. The V call is TRBV28, the J call TRBJ2-3, with 9 bases fitting TRBD1. This CDR3 comprises 15 residues. The germline V gene encodes CDR1 MDHEN and CDR2 SYDVKM. V dropped 7 bases and J dropped 1; count of bases not matched to a gene: 6.

This chain uses TRBV28 with TRBJ2-7; 11 bases are a match to TRBD1. Germline lookup yields CDR1 MDHEN and CDR2 SYDVKM. V shed 4 bases and J 4 bases; nucleotides not matched to a gene: 9. CDR3 size: 16 residues. The CDR3 here is CASSSPTGTGGYEQYF. The CDR3 bases are TGTGCCAGCAGTTCCCCGACCGGGACAGGGGGGTACGAGCAGTACTTC.

The chain is built from TRBV6-1 and TRBJ1-3; TRBD1 might be the D (5 bases). CDR3 length: 15 residues. V was shortened by 5 bases and J by 4 bases, with 15 bases between the two germline ends. The germline V gene encodes CDR1 MNHNS and CDR2 SASEGT. The CDR3 protein is CASSTGVSGGNTIYF. Here the CDR3 DNA reads TGTGCCAGCAGTACAGGCGTGTCCGGCGGAAACACCATATATTTT.

DNA of the CDR3: TGTGCCAGTAGTCCACGGACAGAGCCTTATGGCTACACCTTC. Protein: CASSPRTEPYGYTF. The chain combines TRBV19 with TRBJ1-2, with D possibly TRBD1 on 6 matching bases. The germline V and J ends were trimmed by 5 bases and 5 bases, with 15 bases remaining between them. Germline-derived CDR1 and CDR2 are LNHDA and SQIVND (reference sequence). The CDR3 spans 14 residues.

With respect to this clone: This specimen includes other DNA sequences encoding the same CDR3. The chain is built from TRBV7-6 and TRBJ2-7, with D possibly matching TRBD2 (6 bases). CDR1 and CDR2 (germline): SGHVS, FNYEAQ. V lost 5 bases to trimming and J lost 3 bases, with 20 bases between them. This CDR3 comprises 16 residues. DNA for the CDR3: TGTGCCAGCAGCAAAGACGTTGGGACTGAACTCTACGAGCAGTACTTC. Encoded protein: CASSKDVGTELYEQYF.

The genes are TRBV27 and TRBJ1-1, with D possibly matching TRBD1 (5 bases). Germline V lookup: CDR1 MNHEY, CDR2 SMNVEV (reference sequence). V lost 8 bases to trimming and J lost 2 bases, with 12 bases between them. CDR3 length: 13 residues. The CDR3 sequence: CASSGLLNTEAFF. The CDR3, as DNA: TGTGCCAGCTCGGGACTCCTAAACACTGAAGCTTTCTTT.

The chain couples TRBV5-6 to TRBJ1-1; D is ambiguous. V shed 3 bases and J shed 4 bases, with 13 bases lying between them. The CDR3 sequence is 14 residues long. The germline V gene has CDR1 SGHDT and CDR2 YYEEEE. The CDR3 loop is CASSSEVGGTEAFF. In DNA, the CDR3 is TGTGCCAGCAGCTCGGAGGTGGGAGGCACTGAAGCTTTCTTT. Combining the CDR3 with reference TRBV5-6 and TRBJ1-1 gives the whole variable domain DAGVTQSPTHLIKTRGQQVTLRCSPKSGHDTVSWYQQALGQGPQFIFQYYEEEERQRGNFPDRFSGHQFPNYSSELNVNALLLGDSALYLCASSSEVGGTEAFFGQGTRLTVV.

V usage is TRBV2 and J usage is TRBJ2-5, with D maybe TRBD1 (5 bases). Trimming shortened V by 2 bases and J by 7 bases, and 11 bases separated the two germline ends. The CDR3 runs 13 residues. Germline V gene sequence: CDR1 SNHLY, CDR2 FYNNEI. The CDR3 bases are TGTGCCAGCAGTGAATTCAGGGAAGGGACCCAGTACTTC. Translating gives CASSEFREGTQYF. Based on the CDR3 plus reference TRBV2 and TRBJ2-5, the full variable domain is EPEVTQTPSHQVTQMGQEVILRCVPISNHLYFYWYRQILGQKVEFLVSFYNNEISEKSEIFDDQFSVERPDGSNFTLKIRSTKLEDSAMYFCASSEFREGTQYFGPGTRLLVL.

V and J are TRBV30 and TRBJ1-2; 7 positions match TRBD1. V shed 4 bases and J 7 bases; nucleotides not matched to a gene: 15. The CDR3 extends over 15 amino acids. The germline V gene has CDR1 GTSNPN and CDR2 SVGIG (reference sequence). The chain's CDR3 is CAWNNKGASLSGYTF. CDR3 DNA sequence: TGTGCCTGGAACAATAAGGGGGCGTCTTTGAGTGGCTACACCTTC.

This clone has just a few counts. The chain has TRBV7-2 and TRBJ2-3, with TRBD1 identical over 8 bases. In germline, CDR1 is SGHTA, CDR2 FQGNSA. There are 18 residues in the CDR3. The V and J ends lost 1 base and 0 bases, in that order; junction bases with no gene match: 9. The CDR3 spells CASSLVRNRGTSTDTQYF. The CDR3 region has the DNA TGTGCCAGCAGCTTAGTGCGGAACAGGGGGACTAGCACAGATACGCAGTATTTT.

The chain has TRBV7-9 and TRBJ2-3; TRBD1 matches at 11 bases. J lost 8 bases, V lost 5 bases, and 12 bases had no gene match. Germline CDR1 and CDR2: SEHNR and FQNEAQ (reference sequence). This CDR3 contains 16 residues. Here the CDR3 reads CASSAIGGQGVGTQYF. In DNA, the CDR3 is TGTGCCAGCAGCGCCATTGGGGGACAGGGGGTTGGTACGCAGTATTTT. Full variable domain (outside the CDR3, taken from reference TRBV7-9 and TRBJ2-3): DTGVSQNPRHKITKRGQNVTFRCDPISEHNRLYWYRQTLGQGPEFLTYFQNEAQLEKSRLLSDRFSAERPKGSFSTLEIQRTEQGDSAMYLCASSAIGGQGVGTQYFGPGTRLTVL.

The rearrangement links TRBV5-1 to TRBJ2-6; D is possibly TRBD1 (6 bases). Germline CDR1 SGHRS, CDR2 YFSETQ. The germline V and J ends were trimmed by 4 bases and 3 bases, with 14 bases remaining between them. This CDR3 spans 16 amino acids. The DNA for the CDR3 is TGCGCCAGCAGCCAGACAACAGGGTTTGGGGCCAACGTCCTGACTTTC. It codes for CASSQTTGFGANVLTF.

This chain connects TRBV9 to TRBJ2-3; D may be TRBD2 (5 bases). Germline V gives CDR1 SGDLS, CDR2 YYNGEE. Trimming removed 1 base at V and 9 bases at J, with 15 bases between. CDR3 size: 14 residues. This CDR3 is CASSVSVRDSTQYF. CDR3 coding DNA: TGTGCCAGCAGCGTAAGTGTTCGGGATTCCACGCAGTATTTT. The variable domain in full, with the rest retrieved from reference TRBV9 and TRBJ2-3, is DSGVTQTPKHLITATGQRVTLRCSPRSGDLSVYWYQQSLDQGLQFLIQYYNGEERAKGNILERFSAQQFPDLHSELNLSSLELGDSALYFCASSVSVRDSTQYFGPGTRLTVL.

The V call is TRBV6-1, the J call TRBJ1-5; no definite D call. V gave up 3 bases and J gave up 5 bases, with 8 bases separating them. The CDR3 runs 13 residues. Germline V gene sequence: CDR1 MNHNS, CDR2 SASEGT. The chain's CDR3 is CASSDVSYQPQHF. CDR3 nucleotides: TGTGCCAGCAGTGACGTCAGTTATCAGCCCCAGCATTTT.

V gene TRBV18 combines with J gene TRBJ1-2; 9 bases agree with TRBD1. CDR1 is KGHSH and CDR2 is LQKENI in the germline V gene. Germline trimming cut 3 bases from V and 0 bases from J; bases unmatched to any gene: 8. The CDR3 is 17 residues long. The CDR3 DNA is TGTGCCAGCTCACCCTCGGGACAGGGCCCAGCTAACTATGGCTACACCTTC. Translated, it gives CASSPSGQGPANYGYTF.

This chain joins TRBV30 and TRBJ2-5, with 8 bases fitting TRBD1. The CDR3 length is 13 residues. The germline gives CDR1 GTSNPN, CDR2 SVGIG (reference sequence). Trimming removed 8 bases from V and 5 bases from J; junction bases left unmatched: 10. The CDR3: CASHEDRVETQYF. CDR3 sequence (DNA): TGTGCCAGCCACGAGGACAGGGTGGAGACCCAGTACTTC.

The V call is TRBV4-2, the J call TRBJ2-1, with a possible D match to TRBD1 (5 bases). Germline CDR1 reads LGHNA; CDR2 reads YNFKEQ. Trimming took off 0 bases at V and 10 bases at J, with 10 bases between the two ends. CDR3 length: 13 amino acids. DNA for the CDR3: TGTGCCAGCAGCCAAGAAGTGGGGCGGGAGCAGTTCTTC. Translation gives CASSQEVGREQFF.

The rearrangement links TRBV28 to TRBJ2-5; no definite D call. Trimming took off 3 bases at V and 0 bases at J, with 5 bases between the two ends. Germline V CDR1 and CDR2: MDHEN, SYDVKM. The CDR3 spans 13 residues. The CDR3 DNA reads as TGTGCCAGCAGTTTCTTTCACCAAGAGACCCAGTACTTC. Its protein is CASSFFHQETQYF.

As for this clone: This CDR3 is also generated by other DNA sequences in the sample. The chain couples TRBV5-1 to TRBJ1-1, with TRBD1 matching over 7 bases. V lost 2 bases, J lost 4 bases, and 5 bases stayed unmatched. CDR1 is SGHRS and CDR2 is YFSETQ in the germline V gene. There are 14 residues in the CDR3. The CDR3 DNA reads as TGCGCCAGCAGCTTCAGGGGGGACGGCACTGAAGCTTTCTTT. It encodes CASSFRGDGTEAFF. The full variable domain, in which reference TRBV5-1 and TRBJ1-1 provide the parts outside the CDR3, is KAGVTQTPRYLIKTRGQQVTLSCSPISGHRSVSWYQQTPGQGLQFLFEYFSETQRNKGNFPGRFSGRQFSNSRSEMNVSTLELGDSALYLCASSFRGDGTEAFFGQGTRLTVV.